Presented here are 15 T cell receptor beta chains from one specimen sequenced in a study of T cells in Graves' hyperthyroidism and ophthalmopathy. Amplified regions were TCR beta CDR3 sequences from RNA transcripts. First-round RT-PCR of the TCR CDR3 relied on the HTBI primer set. One entry per CDR3 protein, called by TCRdb with MiXCR from the multiplex PCR reads. The profile shows 270,000 or so distinct CDR3 sequences, roughly 15% of them singletons. What was sequenced was blood. The receptors stem from a woman aged 50 to 65 with Graves' hyperthyroidism that later progressed to Graves' ophthalmopathy.

This clonotype was counted many times. The chain employs TRBV6-2 or TRBV6-3 and TRBJ1-1; tentative D call: TRBD1 (6 bases). V shed 2 bases and J shed 6 bases, with 10 bases lying between them. The germline CDR1 and CDR2 sequences are MNHEY and SVGEGT. The CDR3 loop spans 13 amino acids. The CDR3 bases are TGTGCCAGCAGTTACGAAGGGGGTTCTGAAGCTTTCTTT. Its protein is CASSYEGGSEAFF.

The genes are TRBV29-1 and TRBJ2-4, with 8 bases aligning to TRBD1. Per germline, CDR1 SQVTM and CDR2 ANQGSEA. The V and J ends lost 1 base and 9 bases, in that order; junction bases with no gene match: 14. This CDR3 comprises 16 residues. Here the CDR3 reads CSVEVGGTGKRSIQYF. The CDR3, as DNA: TGCAGCGTTGAAGTAGGGGGGACAGGTAAACGTAGCATTCAGTACTTC.

In its sample, this clonotype was seen many times. Germline and junction disagree at one end, which may indicate a read error. V is TRBV7-6 and J is TRBJ2-1, with D perhaps TRBD2 (6 bases). The CDR3 has 17 residues. Germline assignment: CDR1 SGHVS and CDR2 FNYEAQ. CDR3 nucleotide sequence: TGTGCCAGCAGCCTAGCTGGGCCTAGCGTCCTCTACAATGAGCAGTTCTTC. Its translation: CASSLAGPSVLYNEQFF. The variable domain in full, with the rest retrieved from reference TRBV7-6 and TRBJ2-1, is GAGVSQSPRYKVTKRGQDVALRCDPISGHVSLYWYRQALGQGPEFLTYFNYEAQQDKSGLPNDRFSAERPEGSISTLTIQRTEQRDSAMYRCASSLAGPSVLYNEQFFGPGTRLTVL.

This clonotype was seen many times. The rearrangement uses TRBV27 and TRBJ1-1; D remains ambiguous. CDR1 and CDR2 (germline): MNHEY, SMNVEV (reference sequence). V was cut by 11 bases and J by 5 bases, with 24 bases left in between. CDR3 length: 15 residues. As DNA, the CDR3 is TGTGCCTCAAAGCCCGGAGGGTACGGTGAGACTGAAGCTTTCTTT. Translating it yields CASKPGGYGETEAFF.

This clonotype was seen just once. At one end, the junction sequence differs from germline, possibly due to a read error. The DNA for the CDR3 is TGCAGTGCCAGAGCTAGCGGGATTCTCTCCTACAATGAGCAGTTCTTC. Its translation is CSARASGILSYNEQFF. The V and J genes are TRBV20-1 and TRBJ2-1; 9 nucleotides align to TRBD2. Germline CDR1 and CDR2: DFQATT and SNEGSKA (reference sequence). The CDR3 is made up of 16 amino acids.

This clonotype has more than one count but fewer than ten. The V call is TRBV27, the J call TRBJ1-5, with D possibly being TRBD1 (6 bases). The CDR3 runs 15 residues. CDR1 and CDR2 from the germline V gene are MNHEY and SMNVEV (reference sequence). V was clipped by 5 bases and J by 9 bases, with 20 bases between them. The CDR3 loop is CASSHGTPLISPQHF. CDR3 DNA: TGTGCCAGCAGTCACGGGACACCACTTATTTCGCCCCAGCATTTT.

The V and J genes are TRBV6-1 and TRBJ2-1, with TRBD2 matching 7 bases. Germline V gene lookup returns CDR1 MNHNS and CDR2 SASEGT. With 4 bases clipped from V and 10 bases from J, the junction kept 10 bases outside the gene matches. The CDR3 loop spans 14 amino acids. The CDR3, as DNA: TGTGCCAGCAGTGTAAAGGGAGGGGTGGGAGAGCAGTTCTTC. This encodes CASSVKGGVGEQFF.

This clonotype has at least ten counts. The chain joins TRBV5-1 to TRBJ2-3; D is perhaps TRBD2 (5 bases). The CDR3 sequence is 16 residues long. Between the trimmed V and J ends, which lost 4 bases and 2 bases, there was a span of 17 bases. Germline V gene sequence: CDR1 SGHRS, CDR2 YFSETQ. The chain's CDR3 is CASSTRGSVFTDTQYF. Written as DNA, the CDR3 is TGCGCCAGCAGCACGAGAGGGAGTGTATTCACAGATACGCAGTATTTT.

Concerning this clonotype: A much larger clone differs from this one at a single base, so this may be a read error. This chain uses TRBV6-2 or TRBV6-3 with TRBJ2-7, with 9 bases lining up with TRBD2. Germline V lookup: CDR1 MNHEY, CDR2 SVGEGT. The V segment lost 11 bases and the J segment 3 bases; nucleotides outside the gene matches: 14. This CDR3 contains 15 residues. The DNA for the CDR3 is TGTGCCGGCACCTACCTGGGTAGCGGGAGCTACGAGCAGTACTTC. Protein product: CAGTYLGSGSYEQYF.

In this sample, this clonotype turned up many times. The rearrangement uses TRBV7-3 and TRBJ2-1; tentatively, D is TRBD2 (6 bases). V lost 1 base and J 5 bases, leaving 21 bases between the germline ends. The CDR3 has 18 amino acids. Per germline, CDR1 SGHTA and CDR2 FQGTGA. As DNA, the CDR3 is TGTGCCAGCAGCTTAAAGTACTCCTCAGCGGGCCAAGACAATGAGCAGTTCTTC. Its translation: CASSLKYSSAGQDNEQFF.

This clonotype was seen a few times. The chain is built from TRBV20-1 and TRBJ1-6, with TRBD1 identical over 8 bases. The CDR3 has 16 amino acids. Germline V gives CDR1 DFQATT, CDR2 SNEGSKA (reference sequence). Trimming cost V 2 bases and J 4 bases; bases outside gene matches: 7. Here the CDR3 reads CSARTRQGFYNSPLHF. The CDR3 DNA reads as TGCAGTGCTAGAACGAGACAGGGGTTTTATAATTCACCCCTCCACTTT.

There are many counts of this clonotype. This chain connects TRBV28 to TRBJ2-3; tentative D call: TRBD1 (6 bases). V was clipped by 10 bases and J by 2 bases, with 10 bases between them. Germline V gene sequence: CDR1 MDHEN, CDR2 SYDVKM. The CDR3 has 12 residues. The chain's CDR3 is CANGQSTDTQYF. In DNA, the CDR3 is TGTGCCAACGGACAGTCCACAGATACGCAGTATTTT.

This chain links TRBV28 with TRBJ1-1; D is perhaps TRBD1 (6 bases). Between the trimmed V and J ends, which lost 3 bases and 0 bases, there was a span of 17 bases. There are 17 residues in the CDR3. Germline CDR1 MDHEN, CDR2 SYDVKM. CDR3: CASSFGGGADMNTEAFF. DNA of the CDR3: TGTGCCAGCAGTTTCGGGGGGGGCGCGGACATGAACACTGAAGCTTTCTTT.

This clonotype was counted many times. V usage is TRBV19 and J usage is TRBJ1-1; no clear D gene. Germline loops: CDR1 LNHDA, CDR2 SQIVND (reference sequence). Trimming pared 7 bases from V and 10 bases from J, leaving 22 bases between. CDR3 length equals 14 residues. The CDR3 region is CASTSAGLAVGAFF. CDR3 nucleotides: TGTGCCAGTACCTCTGCCGGACTCGCGGTGGGAGCTTTCTTT.

This clonotype was counted a few times. The chain combines TRBV20-1 with TRBJ1-1, with D possibly TRBD1 on 5 matching bases. The length of the CDR3 is 15 residues. Germline CDR1 reads DFQATT; CDR2 reads SNEGSKA (reference sequence). Trimming removed 0 bases from V and 0 bases from J, with 11 bases in between. The CDR3 reads CSARDLGTVNTEAFF. In DNA form, the CDR3 reads TGCAGTGCTAGAGATCTCGGGACGGTGAACACTGAAGCTTTCTTT.